Reported below is one TCR beta chain. Its antigen is not known. This record comes from a study of early T cells in non-severe SARS-CoV-2 infection. Study-level information: Sequencing of bulk RNA from unsorted whole blood was done, without chain pairing.

Whole-study results and caveats: Clonotype matching in VDJdb favored anti-spike CD8 responses and did not capture private and CD4 specificities.

Unique molecular identifiers were added to individual cDNA molecules. TCRdb reprocessed the 5' RACE reads with MiXCR, giving one entry per CDR3 protein. The profile shows fewer than 30,000 distinct CDR3 sequences, 4.3% of them singletons. V was cut by 6 bases and J by 7 bases, with 10 bases left in between. The germline V gene encodes CDR1 MNHNS and CDR2 SASEGT. This CDR3 has 12 residues. Material for sequencing was whole blood. This clonotype was obtained from an adult who was a healthcare worker with PCR-confirmed SARS-CoV-2 infection or an uninfected control (not recorded which). The chain couples TRBV6-1 to TRBJ1-5; D call uncertain. CDR3 protein: CASSREWQPQHF. In DNA form, the CDR3 reads TGTGCCAGCAGCCGAGAGTGGCAGCCCCAGCATTTT.